The 12 T cell receptor beta chains given below trace back to one sample, sequenced in a study of radiotherapy plus CTLA-4 blockade in lung cancer. Sequencing used immunoSEQ multiplex PCR; TCRdb keeps in-frame clones, though not all of them. The data contain some 60,000 clones, 77% of them singletons. The sequencing here drew on peripheral blood, taken from a patient treated with radiotherapy plus ipilimumab. Receptors originate from a human donor with non-small cell lung cancer who had a partial response to radiotherapy plus ipilimumab.

This chain connects TRBV7-3 to TRBJ2-3, with D unclear. CDR3 length equals 13 residues. Germline loops: CDR1 SGHTA, CDR2 FQGTGA. Trimming took 5 bases from V and 2 from J, leaving 8 bases between them. CDR3 DNA: TGTGCCAGCAGCCGCTACCTCACAGATACGCAGTATTTT. Translated: CASSRYLTDTQYF.

V and J are TRBV4-3 and TRBJ1-5; D not resolved. With 0 bases removed from V and 1 base from J, the gap between germline ends came to 7 bases. Per the germline V gene, CDR1 is LGHNA and CDR2 is YSLEER. CDR3 length: 15 residues. CDR3 coding DNA: TGCGCCAGCAGCCAAGATCTGCAGAGCAATCAGCCCCAGCATTTT. This encodes CASSQDLQSNQPQHF.

This clone was picked up one time. V and J are TRBV7-3 and TRBJ1-1; D is possibly TRBD1 (6 bases). Germline V gene sequence: CDR1 SGHTA, CDR2 FQGTGA. V dropped 6 bases and J dropped 0 bases, with 14 bases sitting between them. The CDR3 sequence is 15 residues long. CDR3 nucleotide sequence: TGTGCCAGCAGATATCCGGACAGATTGAACACTGAAGCTTTCTTT. Protein: CASRYPDRLNTEAFF.

Worth noting for this clone: One end of the junction varies from germline; a read error may be responsible. The same CDR3 also results from other DNA sequences found in this sample. The chain joins TRBV25-1 to TRBJ1-2, with 12 bases fitting TRBD1. CDR3 size: 18 residues. Germline V CDR1 and CDR2: MGHDK, SYGVNS. Here the CDR3 DNA reads TGTGCCAGCAGTGAATATGGGACAGGGGGCGAGTGGAACTATGGTTACACCTTC. Translated, it gives CASSEYGTGGEWNYGYTF.

The chain has TRBV4-1 and TRBJ2-7, with D possibly TRBD2 on 5 matching bases. From germline, CDR1 is MGHRA and CDR2 YSYEKL. This CDR3 is 14 amino acids long. V was cut by 6 bases and J by 2 bases, with 14 bases left in between. CDR3 sequence reads: CASRISGTTYEQYF. The CDR3, as DNA: TGCGCCAGCAGGATCAGCGGAACAACCTACGAGCAGTACTTC.

The rearrangement uses TRBV12-5 and TRBJ2-5; D not resolved. Per the germline V gene, CDR1 is LGHNT and CDR2 is FRNRAP. V lost 1 base and J lost 5, with 8 bases in between. CDR3 size: 13 residues. In DNA, the CDR3 is TGTGCTAGTGGTTTGGCACCTATGGAGACCCAGTACTTC. The encoded protein is CASGLAPMETQYF.

This clone has just a few counts. The J gene is TRBJ2-7, the V gene TRBV6-6, with D maybe TRBD1 (5 bases). The V and J ends lost 2 bases and 6 bases respectively, with 11 bases between them. The CDR3 has 13 residues. From germline, CDR1 is MNHNY and CDR2 SVGAGI (reference sequence). DNA of the CDR3: TGTGCCAGCAGTTACACCCCAGGGCCCGAGCAGTACTTC. Translating it yields CASSYTPGPEQYF.

The rearrangement joins TRBV14 to TRBJ2-5; TRBD1 matches 11 bases. After removal of 4 bases from V and 4 bases from J, the junction contained 5 bases not matched to a gene. Germline values: CDR1 SGHDN, CDR2 FVKESK. The CDR3 has 15 residues. This CDR3 reads CASSRRGQGVETQYF. Written as DNA, the CDR3 is TGTGCCAGCAGCCGGAGGGGACAGGGGGTAGAGACCCAGTACTTC.

The chain joins TRBV5-1 to TRBJ1-4; TRBD1 agrees at 7 bases. Germline CDR1 and CDR2: SGHRS and YFSETQ. The CDR3 consists of 15 residues. V gave up 0 bases and J gave up 3 bases; unmatched junction bases: 2. The CDR3 loop reads CASSLVGTANEKLFF. In DNA, the CDR3 is TGCGCCAGCAGCTTGGTAGGGACAGCTAATGAAAAACTGTTTTTT. The full variable domain, completed using reference TRBV5-1 and TRBJ1-4, is KAGVTQTPRYLIKTRGQQVTLSCSPISGHRSVSWYQQTPGQGLQFLFEYFSETQRNKGNFPGRFSGRQFSNSRSEMNVSTLELGDSALYLCASSLVGTANEKLFFGSGTQLSVL.

CDR3 DNA: TGCGCCAGCAGTATCGCGGCCTCTGGAAACACCATATATTTT. Translation: CASSIAASGNTIYF. V gene TRBV5-1 combines with J gene TRBJ1-3, with D unclear. V shed 5 bases and J shed 0 bases, with 9 bases lying between them. The germline CDR1 and CDR2 sequences are SGHRS and YFSETQ. This CDR3 comprises 14 residues. Full variable domain (missing parts from reference TRBV5-1 and TRBJ1-3): KAGVTQTPRYLIKTRGQQVTLSCSPISGHRSVSWYQQTPGQGLQFLFEYFSETQRNKGNFPGRFSGRQFSNSRSEMNVSTLELGDSALYLCASSIAASGNTIYFGEGSWLTVV.

V usage is TRBV6-6 and J usage is TRBJ1-2; D remains ambiguous. Germline CDR1 and CDR2: MNHNY and SVGAGI (reference sequence). Trimming took 6 bases from V and 4 from J, leaving 9 bases between them. The CDR3 totals 12 residues. The CDR3 coding sequence is TGTGCCAGCAGCTCAAGCTCCTATGGCTACACCTTC. As protein: CASSSSSYGYTF.

A single count supports this clone. V usage is TRBV7-9 and J usage is TRBJ2-5; 16 nucleotides line up with TRBD2. The better agreement between TRBJ2-7 and the DNA end casts doubt on the J call. The CDR3 has 18 residues. The germline CDR1 and CDR2 sequences are SEHNR and FQNEAQ (reference sequence). The chain's CDR3 is CASSLGGTSGGGTYEQYF. The DNA for the CDR3 is TGTGCCAGCAGCTTAGGAGGGACTAGCGGGGGGGGTACCTACGAGCAGTACTTC.